A single sample is the source of the 26 T cell receptor beta chains below, sequenced in a study of T cells in localized non-small cell lung cancer. Generated by immunoSEQ multiplex PCR, the TCRdb table keeps only in-frame clones and is missing some. The sample contains about 77,000 clones, approximately 90% of which appear only once. Specimen: peripheral blood, collected before any cancer treatment. The receptor source for this set is a woman aged 35 to 70 with stage I squamous cell lung carcinoma.

This CDR3 is CASSPGQGGNQPQHF. The CDR3 DNA sequence: TGTGCCAGCTCACCTGGACAGGGCGGCAATCAGCCCCAGCATTTT. This sequence joins TRBV18 and TRBJ1-5; 8 positions agree with TRBD1. Germline V CDR1 and CDR2: KGHSH, LQKENI. With 3 bases clipped from V and 2 bases from J, the junction kept 3 bases outside the gene matches. The CDR3 totals 15 residues.

This chain links TRBV5-5 with TRBJ2-2; no clear D gene. This CDR3 region has 14 residues. V was pared by 2 bases and J by 1 base, with 6 bases between. The germline V gene has CDR1 SGHKS and CDR2 YYEKEE (reference sequence). CDR3 nucleotides: TGTGCCAGCAGCTTCAGACAGAACACCGGGGAGCTGTTTTTT. Amino acid sequence: CASSFRQNTGELFF. The full variable domain, with the rest looked up from reference TRBV5-5 and TRBJ2-2, is DAGVTQSPTHLIKTRGQQVTLRCSPISGHKSVSWYQQVLGQGPQFIFQYYEKEERGRGNFPDRFSARQFPNYSSELNVNALLLGDSALYLCASSFRQNTGELFFGEGSRLTVL.

The chain is built from TRBV4-2 and TRBJ1-2, with TRBD1 matching 9 bases. This CDR3 has 14 amino acids. With 1 base clipped from V and 8 bases from J, the junction kept 5 bases outside the gene matches. Germline CDR1 LGHNA, CDR2 YNFKEQ. CDR3 protein: CASSQVSQGAGYTF. The CDR3, as DNA: TGTGCCAGCAGCCAAGTGTCACAGGGGGCGGGCTACACCTTC.

The CDR3 DNA reads as TGTGCCAGCTCAAGAAACAGGGACGTCTCTGGAAACACCATATATTTT. It translates to CASSRNRDVSGNTIYF. This chain uses TRBV18 with TRBJ1-3, with D tentatively TRBD1 (6 bases). Germline assignment: CDR1 KGHSH and CDR2 LQKENI. V lost 5 bases to trimming and J lost 0 bases, with 14 bases between them. The CDR3 runs 16 residues.

The V gene is TRBV6-5, the J gene TRBJ1-1; D is ambiguous. The V gene lost 3 bases and the J gene lost 2 bases, with 13 bases spanning the gap. Germline V gene lookup returns CDR1 MNHEY and CDR2 SVGAGI. This CDR3 spans 15 amino acids. Here the CDR3 reads CASSYSVRLNTEAFF. CDR3 in DNA: TGTGCCAGCAGTTATTCTGTCAGACTAAACACTGAAGCTTTCTTT.

The chain couples TRBV11-1 to TRBJ1-6; D gene unclear. CDR3 length: 15 amino acids. With 1 base removed from V and 10 bases from J, the gap between germline ends came to 14 bases. The germline gives CDR1 SGHAT, CDR2 FQDESV (reference sequence). DNA for the CDR3: TGTGCCAGCAGCTTAGAGGACGCGAAAACGTCACCCCTCCACTTT. It is translated as CASSLEDAKTSPLHF.

In its sample, this clone was seen a few times. V usage is TRBV19 and J usage is TRBJ1-1; D gene uncertain. CDR1 and CDR2 from the germline V gene are LNHDA and SQIVND (reference sequence). V was pared by 7 bases and J by 1 base, with 19 bases between. The CDR3 length is 16 residues. The CDR3 DNA reads as TGTGCCAGTATGCCCTCCTTAATGCCAGGGAACACTGAAGCTTTCTTT. Translation gives CASMPSLMPGNTEAFF.

The chain combines TRBV7-2 with TRBJ2-7; 7 bases match TRBD1. V lost 5 bases and J lost 3; bases outside the gene matches: 10. The CDR3 length is 15 residues. Germline lookup yields CDR1 SGHTA and CDR2 FQGNSA. The CDR3 coding sequence is TGTGCCAGCAGCCAAGCTTTGGGACAGAGCTACGAGCAGTACTTC. Amino acid sequence: CASSQALGQSYEQYF.

V gene TRBV5-1 combines with J gene TRBJ1-5; no firm D call. V was cut by 0 bases and J by 0 bases, with 7 bases left in between. This CDR3 region has 15 residues. Germline V lookup: CDR1 SGHRS, CDR2 YFSETQ. The CDR3 region has the DNA TGCGCCAGCAGCTTGGACGGCTATAGCAATCAGCCCCAGCATTTT. Its protein product is CASSLDGYSNQPQHF.

The V and J genes are TRBV7-9 and TRBJ1-2, with D perhaps TRBD1 (5 bases). CDR1 is SEHNR, CDR2 FQNEAQ, per germline (reference sequence). The CDR3 covers 13 residues. Trimming removed 5 bases from V and 7 bases from J, with 14 bases in between. The CDR3, as DNA: TGTGCCAGCAGCCCCGGGGCGGGGAGTGGCTACACCTTC. It codes for CASSPGAGSGYTF.

This chain uses TRBV5-1 with TRBJ1-4, with D unresolved. Trimming cost V 5 bases and J 4 bases, with 18 bases left between them. The CDR3 consists of 16 residues. Per germline, CDR1 SGHRS and CDR2 YFSETQ. CDR3 bases: TGCGCCAGCAGATCGGGGTTTGGCCTAGTTAATGAAAAACTGTTTTTT. This sequence encodes CASRSGFGLVNEKLFF. The full variable domain, with the rest looked up from reference TRBV5-1 and TRBJ1-4, is KAGVTQTPRYLIKTRGQQVTLSCSPISGHRSVSWYQQTPGQGLQFLFEYFSETQRNKGNFPGRFSGRQFSNSRSEMNVSTLELGDSALYLCASRSGFGLVNEKLFFGSGTQLSVL.

This chain links TRBV30 with TRBJ2-1; TRBD2 might be the D (5 bases). Trimming pared 4 bases from V and 5 bases from J, leaving 9 bases between. The germline V gene encodes CDR1 GTSNPN and CDR2 SVGIG (reference sequence). The CDR3 has 12 residues. The CDR3 DNA reads TGTGCCTGGATCCGAGGGCACAATGAGCAGTTCTTC. It encodes CAWIRGHNEQFF.

This clone has more than one count but fewer than ten. The rearrangement uses TRBV5-1 and TRBJ2-1; 7 bases fit TRBD1. CDR1 and CDR2 (germline): SGHRS, YFSETQ. The CDR3 is 15 residues long. Trimming removed 2 bases from V and 5 bases from J; junction bases left unmatched: 7. The CDR3 nucleotides read TGCGCCAGCAGCTTAATGACAGGGTTGAACAATGAGCAGTTCTTC. Translating gives CASSLMTGLNNEQFF. Combining the CDR3 with reference TRBV5-1 and TRBJ2-1 gives the whole variable domain KAGVTQTPRYLIKTRGQQVTLSCSPISGHRSVSWYQQTPGQGLQFLFEYFSETQRNKGNFPGRFSGRQFSNSRSEMNVSTLELGDSALYLCASSLMTGLNNEQFFGPGTRLTVL.

The CDR3 DNA is TGTGCCAGCACCAGAGGGGGGAGAGAGACCCAGTACTTC. It codes for CASTRGGRETQYF. The genes are TRBV14 and TRBJ2-5; D assignment may be TRBD1 or TRBD2 (6 bases each). Trimming removed 7 bases at V and 4 bases at J, with 13 bases between. From germline, CDR1 is SGHDN and CDR2 FVKESK. This CDR3 is built from 13 residues.

The chain links TRBV11-1 to TRBJ1-1; TRBD1 matches 8 bases. Germline loops: CDR1 SGHAT, CDR2 FQDESV (reference sequence). Trimming took 5 bases from V and 1 from J; bases not matched to a gene: 12. The CDR3 has 17 residues. The CDR3 spells CASSPPPDRAANTEAFF. In DNA, the CDR3 is TGTGCCAGCAGCCCCCCACCGGACAGGGCGGCGAACACTGAAGCTTTCTTT. Together with reference TRBV11-1 and TRBJ1-1, the CDR3 gives the full variable domain: EAEVAQSPRYKITEKSQAVAFWCDPISGHATLYWYRQILGQGPELLVQFQDESVVDDSQLPKDRFSAERLKGVDSTLKIQPAELGDSAMYLCASSPPPDRAANTEAFFGQGTRLTVV.

This clone appeared a single time. V and J are TRBV4-2 and TRBJ2-5; tentative D call: TRBD1 (6 bases). The germline CDR1 and CDR2 sequences are LGHNA and YNFKEQ. The CDR3 covers 16 residues. Trimming removed 0 bases at V and 2 bases at J, with 13 bases between. This CDR3 reads CASSQEPLGGQETQYF. DNA for the CDR3: TGTGCCAGCAGCCAAGAACCACTAGGGGGACAAGAGACCCAGTACTTC.

This CDR3 reads CASSQTGNNEKLFF. The CDR3 DNA follows: TGTGCCAGCAGCCAGACAGGGAATAATGAAAAACTGTTTTTT. The rearrangement uses TRBV4-2 and TRBJ1-4, with 7 bases lining up with TRBD1. There are 14 residues in the CDR3. After removal of 3 bases from V and 4 bases from J, the junction contained 2 bases not matched to a gene. The germline CDR1 and CDR2 sequences are LGHNA and YNFKEQ.

The chain combines TRBV7-8 with TRBJ1-5; TRBD1 is a possible D gene (5 bases). CDR1 and CDR2 (germline): SGHVS, FQNEAQ. CDR3 length: 14 residues. The ends were cut back, 5 bases at V and 2 bases at J, with 10 bases in the middle. CDR3 bases: TGTGCCAGCAGCCCGGGGGACGGCAATCAGCCCCAGCATTTT. Translating gives CASSPGDGNQPQHF.

This clone was seen once. The chain uses TRBV7-9 and TRBJ2-7, with TRBD1 matching over 7 bases. The CDR3 has 14 residues. Germline V gene data show CDR1 as SEHNR and CDR2 as FQNEAQ (reference sequence). V was clipped by 1 base and J by 7 bases; unmatched bases: 7. In DNA form, the CDR3 reads TGTGCCAGCAGCTTAGGACAGGGCCTTTTGGAGCAGTACTTC. Amino acids: CASSLGQGLLEQYF. The full variable domain, its missing parts supplied by reference TRBV7-9 and TRBJ2-7, is DTGVSQNPRHKITKRGQNVTFRCDPISEHNRLYWYRQTLGQGPEFLTYFQNEAQLEKSRLLSDRFSAERPKGSFSTLEIQRTEQGDSAMYLCASSLGQGLLEQYFGPGTRLTVT.

The V call is TRBV2, the J call TRBJ1-2, with D possibly matching TRBD1 (6 bases). The CDR3 has 14 amino acids. Trimming removed 4 bases from V and 4 bases from J, with 13 bases in between. Germline V gives CDR1 SNHLY, CDR2 FYNNEI. As DNA, the CDR3 is TGTGCCAGCAGTGCCAGGGGTGTGGGCTATGGCTACACCTTC. Residues: CASSARGVGYGYTF.

CDR3 protein: CASSPNKGSGNTIYF. The CDR3 DNA reads as TGTGCCAGCAGCCCAAACAAGGGCTCTGGAAACACCATATATTTT. The chain has TRBV7-6 and TRBJ1-3; no reliable D call. V lost 5 bases to trimming and J lost 0 bases, with 11 bases between them. Germline V CDR1 and CDR2: SGHVS, FNYEAQ. The CDR3 consists of 15 residues.

This chain connects TRBV13 to TRBJ2-3; 10 bases map to TRBD2. CDR3 length equals 15 residues. CDR1 PRHDT and CDR2 FYEKMQ come from the germline V gene (reference sequence). Trimming cost V 3 bases and J 3 bases; bases outside gene matches: 3. CDR3 amino acids: CASSFRTSGTDTQYF. In DNA, the CDR3 is TGTGCCAGCAGCTTTAGGACTAGCGGAACAGATACGCAGTATTTT. Supplemented by reference TRBV13 and TRBJ2-3, the full variable domain reads AAGVIQSPRHLIKEKRETATLKCYPIPRHDTVYWYQQGPGQDPQFLISFYEKMQSDKGSIPDRFSAQQFSDYHSELNMSSLELGDSALYFCASSFRTSGTDTQYFGPGTRLTVL.

The J gene is TRBJ1-6, the V gene TRBV18; D remains unclear. Per the germline V gene, CDR1 is KGHSH and CDR2 is LQKENI. V was pared by 4 bases and J by 6 bases, with 10 bases between. CDR3 length: 14 residues. The CDR3 protein is CASSQAELNSPLHF. The CDR3 DNA reads as TGTGCCAGCTCACAGGCAGAGCTTAATTCACCCCTCCACTTT. The full variable domain, with the rest looked up from reference TRBV18 and TRBJ1-6, is NAGVMQNPRHLVRRRGQEARLRCSPMKGHSHVYWYRQLPEEGLKFMVYLQKENIIDESGMPKERFSAEFPKEGPSILRIQQVVRGDSAAYFCASSQAELNSPLHFGNGTRLTVT.

The chain has TRBV12-5 and TRBJ2-5, with D perhaps matching TRBD2 (5 bases). This CDR3 comprises 15 residues. Looked up from germline, CDR1 is LGHNT and CDR2 is FRNRAP. V lost 6 bases to trimming and J lost 4 bases, with 18 bases between them. The CDR3 DNA reads TGTGCTAGTGGAGCCGGTGGGCCGGCGGGAGAGACCCAGTACTTC. Its translation is CASGAGGPAGETQYF. Variable domain in full (rest from reference TRBV12-5 and TRBJ2-5): DARVTQTPRHKVTEMGQEVTMRCQPILGHNTVFWYRQTMMQGLELLAYFRNRAPLDDSGMPKDRFSAEMPDATLATLKIQPSEPRDSAVYFCASGAGGPAGETQYFGPGTRLLVL.

The rearrangement uses TRBV7-9 and TRBJ2-7; 7 bases are a match to TRBD1. Germline assignment: CDR1 SEHNR and CDR2 FQNEAQ (reference sequence). V was pared by 2 bases and J by 5 bases, with 3 bases of the junction left unmatched. The CDR3 totals 13 residues. The chain's CDR3 is CASSLRGGHEQYF. In nucleotides, the CDR3 is TGTGCCAGCAGCTTACGAGGGGGCCACGAGCAGTACTTC.

V usage is TRBV6-5 and J usage is TRBJ2-1; 11 nucleotides agree with TRBD2. Germline values: CDR1 MNHEY, CDR2 SVGAGI. The CDR3 extends over 15 amino acids. J gave up 8 bases and V 5 bases, and 8 bases lay outside the gene matches. CDR3 bases: TGTGCCAGCAGTACCCTAGCGGGGGGATTCGATGAGCAGTTCTTC. As protein: CASSTLAGGFDEQFF.